This paragraph reports one T cell receptor (beta chain). Its antigen remains unidentified. These data are taken from a study of shared clonotypes between healthy human individuals. Naive CD8 cells lacked CD45RO, underwent positive selection for CCR7 and left out terminally differentiated effector memory CD45RA+ cells. Among the donors, all were Caucasian adults who lived in Nashville, Tennessee. Findings of the study overall: The naive CD4 repertoires of a handful of donors were compared, and around 5% of clonotypes were shared.

V was cut by 4 bases and J by 7 bases, with 9 bases left in between. This CDR3 has 11 amino acids. Germline CDR1 and CDR2: SGHRS and YFSETQ. The deep-level immunoSEQ assay was used. The assay was immunoSEQ multiplex PCR, and TCRdb's table has in-frame clones only and misses some. The sample records roughly 650,000 clones, about 95% being singletons. The sequence was collected from a woman between 25 and 40 years old in good health. This rearrangement joins TRBV5-1 to TRBJ2-7; the D is unclear. Source material: naive CD8+ T cells sorted from blood. DNA of the CDR3: TGCGCCAGCAGCCCCGGCCGGGAGCAGTACTTC. It translates to CASSPGREQYF. Filled out from reference TRBV5-1 and TRBJ2-7, the complete variable domain reads KAGVTQTPRYLIKTRGQQVTLSCSPISGHRSVSWYQQTPGQGLQFLFEYFSETQRNKGNFPGRFSGRQFSNSRSEMNVSTLELGDSALYLCASSPGREQYFGPGTRLTVT.